A single sample is the source of the 23 T cell receptor beta chains below, sequenced in a study of cytomegalovirus exposure and HLA in healthy donors (TCRdb year 2017). The library was prepared using the immunoSEQ multiplex PCR assay. For the multiplex PCR, a mixture combining 60 forward primers for TCR Vbeta segments and 13 reverse primers for TCR Jbeta segments was used. Drawn from immuneACCESS, this table holds only the in-frame rearrangements with V and J called that TCRdb kept. Clones are partly lost; checked studies trace under half to an unresolved V gene and leave the rest unexplained. This sample is represented by around 200,000 clones; under 85% of them were singletons. The ten largest clones capture 1.6% of the sample. Sequenced input: PBMCs. Every receptor here comes from a man aged 50 or older in good health and CMV-seronegative.

The V gene is TRBV18, the J gene TRBJ1-4, with D maybe TRBD1 (5 bases). Trimming took 4 bases from V and 4 from J, leaving 10 bases between them. The germline gives CDR1 KGHSH, CDR2 LQKENI. This CDR3 is built from 14 residues. CDR3 loop: CASSRDSNNEKLFF. The CDR3 bases are TGTGCCAGCTCACGAGACAGCAATAATGAAAAACTGTTTTTT. The full variable domain, its missing parts supplied by reference TRBV18 and TRBJ1-4, is NAGVMQNPRHLVRRRGQEARLRCSPMKGHSHVYWYRQLPEEGLKFMVYLQKENIIDESGMPKERFSAEFPKEGPSILRIQQVVRGDSAAYFCASSRDSNNEKLFFGSGTQLSVL.

This clone was recorded a few times. V is TRBV6-6 and J is TRBJ1-2; possible D gene TRBD1, 5 bases. Germline CDR1 and CDR2: MNHNY and SVGAGI (reference sequence). Deletions cut 5 bases from V and 8 bases from J, with 15 bases between. The CDR3 contains 13 residues. The CDR3 DNA sequence: TGTGCCAGCAGTGCGGACACAACGGCAGGCTACACCTTC. It encodes CASSADTTAGYTF.

The V gene is TRBV7-2, the J gene TRBJ2-7; TRBD1 matches at 10 bases. The CDR3 has 17 residues. CDR1 and CDR2 from the germline V gene are SGHTA and FQGNSA. V shed 5 bases, J shed 4 bases, and the junction held 14 bases outside the gene matches. CDR3 nucleotides: TGTGCCAGCAGCCTGTATTCCGGGACAGGGGAAAAATACGAGCAGTACTTC. Protein sequence: CASSLYSGTGEKYEQYF.

Comment on this clone: Other DNA sequences in this specimen translate into the identical CDR3. The chain links TRBV29-1 to TRBJ1-1, with 7 nucleotides matching TRBD1. Germline-derived CDR1 and CDR2 are SQVTM and ANQGSEA. Unmatched junction bases numbered 2, after V lost 6 bases and J lost 1 base. The CDR3 runs 12 residues. CDR3 DNA sequence: TGCAGCGTACGGACAGGGAACACTGAAGCTTTCTTT. Protein product: CSVRTGNTEAFF.

V and J are TRBV5-1 and TRBJ2-7; TRBD2 matches at 7 bases. V lost 4 bases and J lost 2; bases outside the gene matches: 6. CDR3 length: 14 amino acids. Germline V CDR1 and CDR2: SGHRS, YFSETQ. DNA of the CDR3: TGCGCCAGCAGCCGAGGACTAGGAACCTACGAGCAGTACTTC. Translation gives CASSRGLGTYEQYF.

V is TRBV19 and J is TRBJ2-6, with a possible D match to TRBD1 (6 bases). The V and J ends lost 3 bases and 0 bases respectively, with 9 bases between them. CDR1 LNHDA and CDR2 SQIVND come from the germline V gene (reference sequence). This CDR3 contains 16 residues. The CDR3 spells CASSMRGISGANVLTF. CDR3 coding DNA: TGTGCCAGTAGTATGAGGGGGATCTCTGGGGCCAACGTCCTGACTTTC.

The V call is TRBV2, the J call TRBJ1-1; D is unresolved. V shed 6 bases and J shed 11 bases, with 16 bases lying between them. This CDR3 has 12 amino acids. Germline V gives CDR1 SNHLY, CDR2 FYNNEI. The CDR3 protein is CASRGDILNAFF. CDR3 nucleotide sequence: TGTGCCAGCAGGGGAGACATTCTCAACGCTTTCTTT.

The chain recombines TRBV9 with TRBJ2-3; TRBD2 aligns across 8 bases. V lost 0 bases, J lost 3 bases, and 6 bases stayed unmatched. Germline V CDR1 and CDR2: SGDLS, YYNGEE. The CDR3 is 16 residues long. In DNA form, the CDR3 reads TGTGCCAGCAGCGTAGTAGCGGGAATAGGTACAGATACGCAGTATTTT. Translated: CASSVVAGIGTDTQYF.

The chain is built from TRBV7-8 and TRBJ2-6, with D hard to call. This CDR3 comprises 16 residues. CDR1 is SGHVS and CDR2 is FQNEAQ in the germline V gene. Trimming pared 0 bases from V and 4 bases from J, leaving 10 bases between. This chain's CDR3 is CASSLAQTTGANVLTF. DNA of the CDR3: TGTGCCAGCAGCTTAGCTCAAACAACCGGGGCCAACGTCCTGACTTTC.

The count of this clone is one. This sample includes further DNA sequences coding for the same CDR3. This chain joins TRBV28 and TRBJ2-7; D is unresolved. Trimming cost V 1 base and J 3 bases, with 4 bases left between them. CDR3 length equals 12 residues. Germline V gene data show CDR1 as MDHEN and CDR2 as SYDVKM. The CDR3 sequence is CASSLYSYEQYF. In nucleotides, the CDR3 is TGTGCCAGCAGTTTATACAGCTACGAGCAGTACTTC.

The V and J genes are TRBV4-2 and TRBJ2-1; TRBD1 aligns across 10 bases. Germline V gene data show CDR1 as LGHNA and CDR2 as YNFKEQ. This CDR3 region has 15 residues. Unmatched junction bases numbered 3, after V lost 4 bases and J lost 3 bases. The CDR3 nucleotides read TGTGCCAGCAGCCCCCGGGACAGGGGCTACAATGAGCAGTTCTTC. Protein sequence: CASSPRDRGYNEQFF.

This chain links TRBV6-5 with TRBJ2-7; 8 nucleotides agree with TRBD2. The CDR3 extends over 14 amino acids. V was pared by 2 bases and J by 7 bases, with 7 bases of the junction left unmatched. Germline assignment: CDR1 MNHEY and CDR2 SVGAGI. The CDR3 DNA sequence: TGTGCCAGCAGTTACATCGGGGGGGGCCCGGAGCAGTACTTC. Translation gives CASSYIGGGPEQYF.

The chain employs TRBV2 and TRBJ1-6; D uncertain. The CDR3 is 13 amino acids. V was pared by 6 bases and J by 10 bases, with 13 bases between. The V gene's germline CDR1 is SNHLY and CDR2 FYNNEI. The CDR3: CASSGPGGSPLHF. The DNA for the CDR3 is TGTGCCAGCAGCGGACCAGGAGGATCACCCCTCCACTTT.

In this sample, this clone turned up once. The chain recombines TRBV7-2 with TRBJ1-5; the D gene is possibly TRBD1 (5 bases). The germline V and J ends were trimmed by 1 base and 7 bases, with 14 bases remaining between them. Looked up from germline, CDR1 is SGHTA and CDR2 is FQGNSA. This CDR3 comprises 15 residues. The CDR3: CASSLVSGGRQPQHF. The CDR3 DNA is TGTGCCAGCAGCTTAGTGAGCGGGGGTCGGCAGCCCCAGCATTTT.

The V gene is TRBV7-2, the J gene TRBJ2-5; D may be TRBD2 (5 bases). The J call may be incorrect, as the DNA end agrees better with TRBJ2-7. This CDR3 spans 15 amino acids. CDR1 is SGHTA and CDR2 is FQGNSA in the germline V gene. The CDR3 spells CASSLVEGRLYEQYF. The CDR3 bases are TGTGCCAGCAGCTTAGTTGAGGGCCGCCTCTACGAGCAGTACTTC.

This chain connects TRBV28 to TRBJ2-2, with D possibly being TRBD2 (5 bases). Germline values: CDR1 MDHEN, CDR2 SYDVKM. The V and J ends lost 4 bases and 3 bases respectively, with 12 bases between them. This CDR3 region has 15 residues. The CDR3 loop is CASSYGVPDTGELFF. The CDR3 DNA is TGTGCCAGCAGTTACGGGGTTCCCGACACCGGGGAGCTGTTTTTT.

The V call is TRBV2, the J call TRBJ2-5; D possibly corresponds to TRBD1 (6 bases). The CDR3 loop spans 14 amino acids. The germline V gene has CDR1 SNHLY and CDR2 FYNNEI. Trimming took 6 bases from V and 1 from J, leaving 12 bases between them. CDR3 sequence (DNA): TGTGCCAGCAGGAATAGACAGGCCCAAGAGACCCAGTACTTC. It yields the protein CASRNRQAQETQYF.

The chain recombines TRBV7-3 with TRBJ2-1; TRBD1 matches 7 bases. The germline CDR1 and CDR2 sequences are SGHTA and FQGTGA. With V trimmed by 5 bases and J by 7 bases, 11 bases remained unmatched. This CDR3 has 15 residues. CDR3 in amino acids: CASSTTGVQRNEQFF. CDR3 DNA: TGTGCCAGCAGCACCACAGGGGTTCAGCGGAATGAGCAGTTCTTC. The complete variable domain, with remaining parts taken from reference TRBV7-3 and TRBJ2-1, reads GAGVSQTPSNKVTEKGKYVELRCDPISGHTALYWYRQSLGQGPEFLIYFQGTGAADDSGLPNDRFFAVRPEGSVSTLKIQRTERGDSAVYLCASSTTGVQRNEQFFGPGTRLTVL.

The V gene is TRBV7-9, the J gene TRBJ2-1; weak D call: TRBD1 (7 bases). The germline gives CDR1 SEHNR, CDR2 FQNEAQ (reference sequence). Trimming left V 1 base short and J 7 bases short, with 14 bases between. The CDR3 spans 15 residues. This CDR3 is CASSLVEAGGNEQFF. Here the CDR3 DNA reads TGTGCCAGCAGCTTAGTGGAAGCAGGGGGGAATGAGCAGTTCTTC.

The chain carries TRBV19 and TRBJ1-4; TRBD1 agrees at 8 bases. Germline values: CDR1 LNHDA, CDR2 SQIVND (reference sequence). CDR3 size: 16 residues. V was pared by 5 bases and J by 11 bases, with 16 bases of the junction left unmatched. The CDR3 here is CASSPTAGTGGWKLFF. The CDR3 DNA is TGTGCCAGTAGTCCTACAGCGGGGACAGGAGGGTGGAAACTGTTTTTT. Using reference TRBV19 and TRBJ1-4 for the parts outside the CDR3, the full variable domain is DGGITQSPKYLFRKEGQNVTLSCEQNLNHDAMYWYRQDPGQGLRLIYYSQIVNDFQKGDIAEGYSVSREKKESFPLTVTSAQKNPTAFYLCASSPTAGTGGWKLFFGSGTQLSVL.

The V call is TRBV7-9, the J call TRBJ2-3, with 9 bases matching TRBD2. The CDR3 is made up of 15 amino acids. V lost 6 bases to trimming and J lost 5 bases; unmatched junction nucleotides: 9. The V gene's germline CDR1 is SEHNR and CDR2 FQNEAQ (reference sequence). CDR3 nucleotide sequence: TGTGCCAGCAGACAAAGCGGGGGGAGAGAAGATACGCAGTATTTT. Translating it yields CASRQSGGREDTQYF.

The chain is built from TRBV4-2 and TRBJ2-7, with a tentative D call TRBD1 (6 bases). The V end was cut by 2 bases, the J end by 9 bases, with 17 bases between. CDR1 and CDR2 (germline): LGHNA, YNFKEQ. The CDR3 runs 14 residues. DNA for the CDR3: TGTGCCAGCAGCCAAATCTCACAGGGAAACGGGCAGTACTTC. Protein: CASSQISQGNGQYF.

The rearrangement joins TRBV7-2 to TRBJ2-6; 11 nucleotides align to TRBD1. J lost 5 bases, V lost 5 bases, and 8 bases had no gene match. Germline values: CDR1 SGHTA, CDR2 FQGNSA. The CDR3 has 17 residues. The CDR3 spells CASSRRDRGFRANVLTF. CDR3 coding DNA: TGTGCCAGCAGCCGACGGGACAGGGGGTTCAGGGCCAACGTCCTGACTTTC.